This T cell receptor (beta chain) was sequenced for a study of T-cell reconstitution after alpha-beta-depleted transplantation in children. The CDR3 contains 18 residues. The V and J ends lost 3 bases and 2 bases respectively, with 19 bases between them. Preparing the TCRbeta library involved the use of unique molecular identifiers. Via MiXCR, TCRdb re-called the PCR reads, giving one row per CDR3 protein. The table has more than 400,000 distinct CDR3 sequences, approximately 41% seen once. Study-wide results and limits: Hyperexpanded clones declined; after one year, newly produced T cells mostly supplied diversity. Reports say that about two months after transplant, the alpha-beta T cells came out of several hundred graft clones that had expanded. From surviving recipient T cells and thymic progenitors came the high day-60 TCRbeta diversity observed in some patients.

In the case of this clonotype: Antigen: not known.

The receptor's source is a girl between 2 and 10 years old with aplastic anemia, due to receive a stem cell transplant. The specimen was PBMCs, collected before TCRalphabeta/CD19-depleted stem cell transplant. The V call is TRBV12-3 or TRBV12-4, the J call TRBJ2-2; a possible D gene is TRBD2 (6 bases). CDR3 sequence reads: CASSFYGGKSGNTGELFF. DNA of the CDR3: TGTGCCAGCAGTTTTTACGGCGGGAAGTCGGGAAACACCGGGGAGCTGTTTTTT.